This T cell receptor (beta chain) derives from a study of blood T cell repertoires in COVID-19 (dated by TCRdb to about 2020). For the study in its entirety: Samples from collaborators originated in the United States, Italy and Spain and spanned both the acute and convalescent phases of COVID-19. The material from the prospective study consisted of cDNA or gDNA derived from T cells, B-cell-depleted T cells, or PBMCs. Subjects who had been exposed to COVID-19, were actively infected with it, or had recovered from it provided the deeply sampled blood TCRbeta repertoires that made up the dataset. The repertoires were released in a freely available public database meant as a resource for research on the immune response to SARS-CoV-2. The samples were drawn from two sources: the first 160 participants of the ongoing ImmuneRACE study, and 1,200 or so subjects contributed by 6 global collaborators. A de-identified subject ID, COVID-19 status, age in years and sex were almost always included in the sample metadata. Where available, HLA class I and class II types were taken from metadata supplied by the sample provider and were not determined by assay-based typing.

In the prospective study, participants were roughly 18 to 89 years old, resided in about two dozen geographic areas of the United States, and were enrolled through a virtual design. Cohort assignment in the prospective study relied on participant-reported clinical history from a screening survey and a study questionnaire. Recovered participants in ImmuneRACE Cohort 3 were defined by two consecutive negative NP/OP PCR tests, clearance by a healthcare professional, or resolution of symptoms. In the prospective study, whole blood, serum and a nasopharyngeal or oropharyngeal swab were collected from each participant by mobile phlebotomists. Participants in the prospective study had the option to provide additional blood draws and questionnaires over an approximately two-month period. Before DNA extraction, prospective study blood samples were shipped either frozen or at room temperature. This clone appeared a few times. Its binding antigen is unknown. No qualities accompany the bases; no much larger clone lies one base away.

A distance of 20 bases separates the germline ends of V and J, which lose 7 bases and 5 bases respectively. Reading the germline V gene gives CDR1 MDHEN and CDR2 SYDVKM. The CDR3 covers 15 residues, taking in both the cysteine and the phenylalanine. CDR3 DNA is the only sequence kept; it has 45 bases, read in frame from the first base. General study outcomes and caveats: The amount of clinical and demographic metadata varied by source and participant and was provided uncurated.

TCRbeta CDR3 regions were amplified from genomic DNA by means of the immunoSEQ Assay, a bias-controlled multiplex PCR. As for the original processing: Nucleated cell counts per sample were estimated from amplification of reference gene primers within the assay. To quantify the absolute abundance of each unique TCRbeta CDR3 rearrangement, sequence reads were collapsed and filtered. Productive Simpson clonality was computed per sample as the square root of Simpson's diversity index over productive rearrangements. TCRdb obtained this table from immuneACCESS and retained in-frame rearrangements with V and J assigned. These tables miss some clones; where compared with another copy, unresolved V genes account for less than half of the shortfall, and the remainder is unexplained. The V and J calls and clone size come from that table; D and trimming were worked out from the DNA. Recorded for this sample are around 130,000 clones; roughly 84% of them occurred a single time. The ten largest clones add up to around 3.9% of the sample.

The sequenced sample consisted of PBMCs or T cells enriched from blood (not recorded which). This chain joins TRBV28 to TRBJ1-1, with the D gene not clear enough to name. The source of this sequence is a woman aged 30 to 39 who had recovered from COVID-19. The CDR3 sequence is CASTIPRSLGTEAFF. The DNA sequence is given as TGTGCCAGCACAATCCCTAGGTCCCTTGGGACTGAAGCTTTCTTT.